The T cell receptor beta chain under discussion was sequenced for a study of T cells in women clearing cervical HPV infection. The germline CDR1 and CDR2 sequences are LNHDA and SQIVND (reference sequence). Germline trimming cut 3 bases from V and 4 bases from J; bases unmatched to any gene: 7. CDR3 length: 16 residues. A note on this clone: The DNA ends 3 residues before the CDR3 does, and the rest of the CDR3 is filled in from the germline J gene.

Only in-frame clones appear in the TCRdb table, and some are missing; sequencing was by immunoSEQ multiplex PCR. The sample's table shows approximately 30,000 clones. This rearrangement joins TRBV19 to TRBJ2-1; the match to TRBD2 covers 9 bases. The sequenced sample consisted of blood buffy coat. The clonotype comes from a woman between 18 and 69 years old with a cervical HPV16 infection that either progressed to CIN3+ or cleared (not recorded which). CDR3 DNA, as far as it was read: TGTGCCAGTAGTATCAGTGGACTAGCGAAGTACAATGAG. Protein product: CASSISGLAKYNE. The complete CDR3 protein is CASSISGLAKYNEQFF.